This entry describes one T cell receptor (beta chain). This clone was recorded a few times. Its target antigen remains unknown. One base away there is no much larger clone; base qualities are not given. The data were obtained in a study of cytomegalovirus exposure and HLA in healthy donors (dated by TCRdb to about 2017). Regarding the complete study: In an earlier analysis of around 540 of the donors, approximately 260 Gb of sequence data and 120 million or so unique TCR beta sequences from 150 million to 200 million T cells were reported. An early release that covered more than 550 HLA-typed donors contained approximately 290 gigabases of sequencing data and some 87 million unique TCR sequences. Among the roughly 390 genotyped donors, 81% belonged to the genetic ancestry cluster associated with self-reported Caucasian donors. The aim of the study was to test whether cataloging public T cell receptors could identify signatures of past pathogen exposure. The T cell repertoires of 670 or so subjects were profiled by immunosequencing and related to cytomegalovirus serostatus. In addition to the first cohort of 666 subjects, a separate validation cohort of 120 different subjects was used. To predict cytomegalovirus infection status, the study brought together high-throughput TCR immunosequencing, statistical association of individual TCRs with disease status, and machine learning. To study patterns of TCR occurrence, a later analysis re-analyzed previously published TCR beta repertoires from hundreds of donors and added high-resolution HLA genotyping. The later analysis used no new phenotypic data to find candidate immune exposures, relying instead on TCR beta sequences and their occurrence across donors. In an earlier analysis of roughly 540 of the donors, high-throughput TCR beta sequencing was used to judge whether each TCR beta V gene segment behaved as functional or pseudogenic. Donor age, sex, ethnicity and CMV serostatus were collected together with the repertoire data. Genome-wide SNP genotypes for about 65% of the roughly 670 donors were used in a later genetic analysis, which treated that subset as a discovery cohort. Every discovery cohort repertoire had been produced on one sequencing platform. Class I and class II HLA loci were covered by the typing at four-digit resolution. Typing coverage differed by locus: A, B, C, DRB1 and DQB1 were typed in about 620-640 donors, DQA1 in 522, DPA1 in some 570, and DPB1 in around 440. Roughly five DR-DQ haplotypes were handled as single units for association and clustering, since linkage in the cohort was strong. On average, around 230,000 unique TCR beta nucleotide sequences were sequenced per donor among several hundred genotyped donors of the cohort, with approximately 18% of those sequences being non-productive.

What the authors observed across the whole study: Correlated functional status among segregating V segments might be attributable to linkage disequilibrium, but an unknown experimental factor could not be ruled out. A few of the identified cytomegalovirus-associated TCR beta chains were confirmed in vitro to be specific for cytomegalovirus antigens. The study listed approximately 150 TCR beta chains as associated with cytomegalovirus. Because some donors lacked HLA typing at each locus, the association tests relied only on the typed subset. In a later analysis, TCR association rates were found to vary across HLA loci, with the most associated TCRs seen for DRB1 alleles and the fewest for HLA-C alleles. According to the authors, the approach could potentially be generalized to other disease states and immunological phenotypes. Immune exposure information for the cohort was limited to CMV serostatus. A further reported finding was that TCR beta sequences accurately predicted the HLA-A and HLA-B alleles for most subjects in the first cohort. A later analysis found that most CMV-associated TCR beta chains appeared HLA-restricted, with HLA associations seemingly driven largely by CMV exposure. In a later analysis, several top co-occurrence clusters were reported to appear linked to parvovirus B19, influenza, CMV and Epstein-Barr virus. An earlier analysis of approximately 540 of the donors showed that most TCR beta V segments appeared in productive rearrangements either about 87% or about 30% of the time, which broadly matched IMGT annotations. The classifier was reported to diagnose cytomegalovirus status with high specificity and sensitivity in both the original cohort and the validation cohort. When HLA alleles, especially DR and DQ, strongly co-occurred, attributing TCR associations to individual alleles was difficult. In a later genetic analysis, fewer N-insertions in productive TCRs were reported among donors in an Asian-associated ancestry cluster than the approximately 710-donor mean. Sequencing depth was assumed to be roughly uniform across donors in the presence/absence analyses, though that assumption may not hold. Most TCR sequences were observed very rarely across donors, whereas some public TCRs were present in many individuals. In a later genetic analysis, a missense DCLRE1C variant was associated with V-gene and J-gene trimming of TCR beta chains, and the association was replicated in an independent cohort. In this cohort, only TCR beta chains were sequenced, and detectable features were limited by the absence of alpha or paired-chain data. In a later analysis, HLA-associated TCR beta chains showed more clonal expansion and lower generation probabilities than non-associated chains that were equally common. In a later analysis, around 17,000 TCR beta sequences were associated with specific HLA alleles at a false discovery rate of 0.05. A cluster of highly shared sequence variants was judged likely to be a technical artifact of the sequencing pipeline. Because counts were too low, roughly 17 rarely observed V segments, including chromosome 9 orphons, were left out of the earlier analysis of a few hundred of the donors.

The cohort comprised hundreds of healthy bone marrow donors. Cohort members were all nominally healthy when sampled, although unrecorded immune exposures were likely present. The donor tested CMV seropositive, placing the donor among the 289 seropositive members of the cohort. A peripheral blood sample was provided by each donor, and peripheral blood mononuclear cells were used for TCR beta sequencing. The Qiagen DNeasy Blood Extraction Kit was used to extract genomic DNA from the blood cell samples. Libraries came from the immunoSEQ multiplex PCR assay. A mixture of 60 forward primers for TCR Vbeta segments and 13 reverse primers for TCR Jbeta segments was used in the multiplex PCR. The CDR3 region of rearranged TCR beta genes was amplified from genomic DNA with a multiplex PCR assay. Amplified TCR beta libraries were sequenced as 87-base-pair reads on the Illumina HiSeq System. Concerning the study's data processing: A later analysis counted around 72 million unique TCR beta chains across the 666 repertoires, and about 10 million of these chains were shared by at least two donors. Raw reads were error-corrected and collapsed into unique sequences by a nearest-neighbor algorithm in which closely related sequences were merged to remove PCR and sequencing errors. Alignment of CDR3 sequences to IMGT reference sequences was used to assign V, D and J gene segments. Each retained sequence needed at least a six-nucleotide match to both a V gene segment and a J gene segment. Rearrangements were classified as productive when the CDR3 lacked stop codons and remained in frame with V and J, and all other rearrangements were classified as non-productive. Following IMGT convention, CDR3 was defined as the stretch from the second conserved V-encoded cysteine up to the conserved J-encoded phenylalanine. Sequences without an unambiguous match to a single V gene segment were excluded from the earlier analysis of about 600 of the donors. In an earlier analysis of around 600 of the donors, V segments were called functional above 56.7% productive rearrangements and were called segregating when the between-donor standard deviation exceeded 5%. To diagnose cytomegalovirus status from the catalog of TCR beta chain sequences, a statistical classification framework was built. A later analysis assigned V and J genes by comparing TCR nucleotide sequences with IMGT/GENE-DB human TR gene sequences. In a later analysis, CDR3 sequences and most-parsimonious VDJ recombination scenarios were assigned using the TCRdist pipeline. A later analysis defined each TCR beta chain by its CDR3 amino acid sequence plus V-gene family, and excluded reads lacking a unique V-gene family. To address suspected cross-contamination and a sequencing artifact, a later analysis removed approximately 590 highly shared, low-generation-probability nucleotide sequences. In a later analysis, a clonal expansion index was calculated for each public chain from normalized within-repertoire ranks of inferred template counts. Generation probabilities in a later analysis came from a VDJ recombination model fitted to out-of-frame rearrangements, and those results were checked against IGoR. A later analysis scored TCR-TCR, TCR-HLA and TCR-CMV co-occurrence with hypergeometric tests, applying a repertoire-size bias correction to TCR pairs. False discovery rates were estimated in a later analysis by permuting HLA or CMV assignments 20 times. In a later analysis, co-occurring TCRs were grouped with DBSCAN, and TCRdist sequence similarity was added when clustering was performed within HLA-allele-positive subsets. For co-occurrence clustering, repertoires with fewer than 30,000 or more than 120,000 public chains were excluded, along with five repertoires with anomalous nucleotide sharing. Drawn from immuneACCESS, this table holds only the in-frame rearrangements with V and J called that TCRdb kept. Clones are partly lost; checked studies trace under half to an unresolved V gene and leave the rest unexplained. V and J calls and clone size are given by that table; D and trimming were obtained from the DNA. This sample holds around 130,000 clones; 75% were observed only once. Less than 3.5% of the sample is in the top ten clones.

This clonotype was sampled from a woman between 35 and 50 years old in good health and CMV-seropositive. The sequencing sample was made of PBMCs.

In nucleotide form, the sequence is TGCAGCGTTGAAACACAGGGGATATATAGCAATCAGCCCCAGCATTTT. It is translated as CSVETQGIYSNQPQHF. This chain joins TRBV29-1 to TRBJ1-5, with TRBD1 identical over 7 junction bases. From a lookup of the germline V gene, CDR1 and CDR2 are SQVTM and ANQGSEA. Spanning cysteine to phenylalanine, the CDR3 consists of 16 amino acids. Just CDR3 DNA is preserved here, 48 bases in frame from base 1. Trimming accounts for 2 bases at V and 0 bases at J, while the number of junction bases matched to no gene is 7.